This T cell receptor beta chain was sequenced for a study of blood T cell repertoires in COVID-19. The germline V gene encodes CDR1 ENHRY and CDR2 SYGVKD. J lost 3 bases, V lost 10 bases, and 10 bases had no gene match. This CDR3 comprises 15 residues. This clone has a single count. As processed by the authors: Researchers report that nucleated cell counts were estimated from reference gene primer amplification. Sequencing was performed with immunoSEQ multiplex PCR; in TCRdb, only in-frame clones are kept and a portion is missing. The V and J calls and clone size come from that table; D and trimming were worked out from the DNA. The data contain around 80,000 clones, approximately 80% of them seen just once; the ten biggest clones take up around 15%.

This receptor was obtained from a woman older than 75 with acute or convalescent COVID-19. The rearrangement uses TRBV10-3 and TRBJ2-2; TRBD2 agrees at 8 bases. The sample taken for sequencing was peripheral blood. DNA of the CDR3: TGTGCCACGGGGCAAGCGGGGGCCTACACCGGGGAGCTGTTTTTT. It codes for CATGQAGAYTGELFF.